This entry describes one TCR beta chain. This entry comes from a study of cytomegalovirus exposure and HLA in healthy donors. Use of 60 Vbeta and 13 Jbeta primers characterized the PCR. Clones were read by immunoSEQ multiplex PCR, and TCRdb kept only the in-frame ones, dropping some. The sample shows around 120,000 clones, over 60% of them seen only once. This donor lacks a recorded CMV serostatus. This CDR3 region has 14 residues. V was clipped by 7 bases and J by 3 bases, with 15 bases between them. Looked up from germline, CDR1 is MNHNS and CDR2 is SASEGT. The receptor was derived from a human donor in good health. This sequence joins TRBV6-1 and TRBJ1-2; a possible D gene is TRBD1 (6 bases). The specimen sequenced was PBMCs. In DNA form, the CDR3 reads TGTGCCAGCACCGAACCCAGGGGAGACTATGGCTACACCTTC. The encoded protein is CASTEPRGDYGYTF.